A selection of T cell receptor beta chains follows, all from one sample in a study of T cell repertoires in cytomegalovirus infection. TCRdb re-called the reads through MiXCR, storing one row per CDR3 protein. The data hold around 260,000 distinct CDR3 sequences, with roughly 9% observed a single time. The sequencing input was PBMCs. Receptors originate from a human donor in good health (CMV status not recorded). Some clones in this sample may be carry-over from other donors' samples. Both conserved end residues are part of each CDR3. A D gene is named only where the DNA matches it firmly. The size field is filled for only some rows; it gives once, few, many or a size class.

v_gene,j_gene,d_gene,abundance,CDR3aa,CDR3nt
TRBV5-5,TRBJ2-3,.,many,CASSLAPSGSKGADTQYF,TGTGCCAGCAGCTTAGCGCCCAGCGGGTCTAAGGGAGCAGATACGCAGTATTTT
TRBV20-1,TRBJ1-6,.,many,CSALGNYNSPLHF,TGCAGTGCTCTGGGGAATTATAATTCACCCCTCCACTTT
TRBV29-1,TRBJ2-1,TRBD2,.,CSGSPGTTEMKSEQFF,TGCAGCGGTAGCCCCGGGACTACCGAGATGAAATCTGAGCAGTTCTTC
TRBV11-1,TRBJ2-6,.,few,CASSLVIQGSGANVLTF,TGTGCCAGCAGCTTAGTCATACAGGGTTCTGGGGCCAACGTCCTGACTTTC
TRBV20-1,TRBJ2-7,.,few,CSAGRVYEQYF,TGCAGTGCCGGCAGGGTCTACGAGCAGTACTTC
TRBV4-1,TRBJ2-2,TRBD2,.,CASSQPTGLAGPLNTGELFF,TGCGCCAGCAGCCAACCCACTGGCCTAGCGGGCCCACTGAACACCGGGGAGCTGTTTTTT
TRBV28,TRBJ2-7,.,few,CASSLPQGMTYEQYF,TGTGCCAGCAGTTTGCCCCAGGGAATGACCTACGAGCAGTACTTC
TRBV7-2,TRBJ2-3,TRBD2,many,CASSGERGLTDTQYF,TGTGCCAGCAGCGGGGAGCGGGGGTTAACAGATACGCAGTATTTT
TRBV20-1,TRBJ2-5,.,few,CSAASPLKKETQYF,TGCAGTGCTGCTTCCCCCTTGAAGAAAGAGACCCAGTACTTC
TRBV4-1,TRBJ2-7,TRBD2,.,CASSQEILSGRAGYEQYF,TGCGCCAGCAGCCAAGAGATCCTAAGCGGGAGGGCCGGCTACGAGCAGTACTTC
TRBV4-3,TRBJ1-1,TRBD1,.,CASSTRQGRNTEAFF,TGCGCCAGCAGCACCCGACAGGGCCGAAACACTGAAGCTTTCTTT
TRBV7-2,TRBJ1-1,.,many,CASSSAGVRRGTEAFF,TGTGCCAGCAGCTCGGCGGGGGTCCGGAGGGGGACTGAAGCTTTCTTT
TRBV11-2,TRBJ2-3,.,many,CASSLILTDTQYF,TGTGCCAGCAGCTTAATTCTGACAGATACGCAGTATTTT
TRBV28,TRBJ1-2,.,few,CASSFGSLDGYTF,TGTGCCAGCAGTTTCGGCAGTTTGGACGGCTACACCTTC
TRBV4-3,TRBJ2-6,TRBD1,.,CASSPGTGGSSGANVLTF,TGCGCCAGCAGCCCCGGGACAGGGGGTAGCTCTGGGGCCAACGTCCTGACTTTC
TRBV7-9,TRBJ1-1,TRBD1,many,CASSPDRFNTEAFF,TGTGCCAGCAGCCCGGACAGGTTTAACACTGAAGCTTTCTTT
TRBV7-2,TRBJ1-2,.,many,CASSFSPEYGYTF,TGTGCCAGCAGCTTTTCTCCAGAATACGGCTACACCTTC
TRBV6-2/TRBV6-3,TRBJ1-1,TRBD1,many,CASSTRGQGDTEAFF,TGTGCCAGCAGTACCCGAGGACAGGGGGACACTGAAGCTTTCTTT
TRBV6-2/TRBV6-3,TRBJ2-5,.,.,CASSKHRAEETQYF,TGTGCCAGCAGTAAGCACCGGGCCGAAGAGACCCAGTACTTC
TRBV9,TRBJ1-5,.,.,CASSVAPDRNQPQHF,TGTGCCAGCAGCGTAGCGCCAGACCGCAATCAGCCCCAGCATTTT
TRBV7-6,TRBJ2-1,.,many,CASSLFYRSHEQFF,TGTGCCAGCAGCTTGTTCTACCGGTCGCATGAGCAGTTCTTC
TRBV27,TRBJ2-2,TRBD2,.,CASRKTSGGLANTGELFF,TGTGCCAGCAGAAAGACTAGCGGGGGACTCGCGAACACCGGGGAGCTGTTTTTT
TRBV20-1,TRBJ2-3,.,many,CSARDPTRGIDLDTQYF,TGCAGTGCTAGAGACCCCACTCGCGGGATTGACTTGGATACGCAGTATTTT
TRBV7-2,TRBJ2-1,.,.,CASSISSVRGTGNEQFF,TGTGCCAGCAGCATTAGCAGTGTCCGGGGGACGGGCAATGAGCAGTTCTTC
TRBV5-1,TRBJ2-7,.,.,CASSLVDGLEQYF,TGCGCCAGCAGCTTGGTGGACGGTCTGGAGCAGTACTTC
TRBV28,TRBJ1-1,.,.,CASSPPGTNTEAFF,TGTGCCAGCAGCCCTCCGGGGACGAACACTGAAGCTTTCTTT
TRBV28,TRBJ1-1,.,.,CASRTDGQSWAFF,TGTGCCAGCAGAACGGACGGGCAGTCTTGGGCTTTCTTT
TRBV11-2,TRBJ1-5,.,few,CASSAYKGSPQHF,TGTGCCAGCAGCGCTTATAAGGGGTCGCCCCAGCATTTT
TRBV7-2,TRBJ2-2,TRBD2,many,CASSRGLAGGPGTGELFF,TGTGCCAGCAGCAGGGGACTAGCGGGAGGGCCGGGCACCGGGGAGCTGTTTTTT
TRBV28,TRBJ1-5,.,.,CASSTYVGLGDQPQHF,TGTGCCAGCAGTACCTATGTGGGGTTGGGGGATCAGCCCCAGCATTTT
TRBV7-2,TRBJ2-7,TRBD2,many,CASSPAGLLGQEQYF,TGTGCCAGCAGCCCGGCGGGACTATTAGGTCAGGAGCAGTACTTC
TRBV7-3,TRBJ1-1,.,many,CASRPSAGFGEAFF,TGTGCCAGCAGACCTTCGGCAGGGTTCGGTGAAGCTTTCTTT
TRBV20-1,TRBJ2-6,.,.,CSAREITRHSNVLIF,TGCAGTGCTAGAGAGATTACGAGACATAGCAACGTCCTGATTTTC
TRBV11-2,TRBJ1-6,.,few,CASSFWGMTYNSPLHF,TGTGCCAGCAGCTTTTGGGGGATGACCTATAATTCACCCCTCCACTTT
TRBV5-1,TRBJ2-1,TRBD1,few,CASSRDRVYEQFF,TGCGCCAGCAGCCGGGACAGGGTATATGAGCAGTTCTTC
TRBV7-2,TRBJ1-2,TRBD1,many,CASSANLGTGSTGYTF,TGTGCCAGCAGCGCAAACCTAGGGACAGGGAGCACGGGCTACACCTTC
TRBV7-2,TRBJ1-3,.,many,CASSLVGGGSGNTIYF,TGTGCCAGCAGCTTAGTAGGTGGTGGCTCTGGAAACACCATATATTTT
TRBV24-1,TRBJ2-2,.,many,CATSTRSGGPTGELFF,TGTGCCACCAGTACCCGCTCCGGGGGCCCCACCGGGGAGCTGTTTTTT
TRBV7-9,TRBJ2-3,TRBD1,.,CASSLRGTGLTDTQYF,TGTGCCAGCAGCTTGAGAGGGACAGGGCTCACAGATACGCAGTATTTT
TRBV5-5,TRBJ2-5,.,.,CATTLAAHKETQYF,TGTGCCACCACCTTAGCGGCTCACAAAGAGACCCAGTACTTC
TRBV7-2,TRBJ1-5,.,many,CASSQRLGSGRDQPQHF,TGTGCCAGCAGCCAAAGACTGGGCAGCGGGCGAGATCAGCCCCAGCATTTT